These 9 T cell receptor beta chains share one sample of origin, sequenced in a study of cytomegalovirus exposure and HLA in healthy donors. 60 Vbeta and 13 Jbeta primers were used in PCR. Repertoires were generated with immunoSEQ multiplex PCR, while TCRdb's copy carries only in-frame clones and drops some. Of fewer than 250,000 clones listed, roughly 75% were seen once; the top ten hold more than 4%. Sequenced input: PBMCs. The receptors originated from a man aged 25-45 years in good health and CMV-seropositive.

The genes are TRBV7-9 and TRBJ1-5; D ambiguous. Trimming removed 1 base at V and 7 bases at J, with 11 bases between. The CDR3 loop spans 14 amino acids. Germline-derived CDR1 and CDR2 are SEHNR and FQNEAQ (reference sequence). The CDR3 protein is CASSLVGGGQPQHF. CDR3 bases: TGTGCCAGCAGCTTAGTGGGAGGAGGGCAGCCCCAGCATTTT.

This rearrangement joins TRBV19 to TRBJ2-7; 10 bases are shared with TRBD2. This CDR3 has 15 residues. In germline, CDR1 is LNHDA, CDR2 SQIVND (reference sequence). Losses at the gene ends were 1 base for V and 0 bases for J; bases not matched to a gene: 0. CDR3 bases: TGTGCCAGTAGTATAGGGACTAGCGGCTCCTACGAGCAGTACTTC. Amino acids: CASSIGTSGSYEQYF.

The chain has TRBV12-2 and TRBJ1-5. TRBV12-2 is recorded as a pseudogene. There are 13 residues in the CDR3. CDR3 residues: CASRLAPGQPQHF. CDR3 nucleotide sequence: TGTGCAAGTCGCTTAGCCCCGGGTCAGCCCCAGCATTTT.

The J gene is TRBJ2-3, the V gene TRBV30; D is uncertain. V lost 0 bases, J lost 8 bases, and 12 bases lay in between. Germline values: CDR1 GTSNPN, CDR2 SVGIG (reference sequence). There are 13 residues in the CDR3. CDR3 nucleotide sequence: TGTGCCTGGAGTGTCTCTCAATCCGGTACGCAGTATTTT. It translates to CAWSVSQSGTQYF.

The genes are TRBV5-1 and TRBJ2-3; 9 bases align to TRBD2. J lost 5 bases, V lost 1 base, and 14 bases had no gene match. The germline gives CDR1 SGHRS, CDR2 YFSETQ. The CDR3 contains 18 residues. The CDR3 DNA is TGCGCCAGCAGCTTGCACGGTAGCGGGGGCCTAAGTGGAGATACGCAGTATTTT. Protein: CASSLHGSGGLSGDTQYF.

The rearrangement uses TRBV7-2 and TRBJ2-7; 15 nucleotides line up with TRBD2. The CDR3 totals 19 residues. V shed 5 bases, J shed 6 bases, and the junction held 17 bases outside the gene matches. Germline values: CDR1 SGHTA, CDR2 FQGNSA. The CDR3: CASSLIGSGLAGGRGEQYF. The CDR3 DNA reads as TGTGCCAGCAGCCTCATTGGCTCCGGACTAGCGGGGGGGCGGGGCGAGCAGTACTTC.

The rearrangement uses TRBV6-5 and TRBJ2-2; a possible D gene is TRBD1 (5 bases). V dropped 5 bases and J dropped 5 bases, with 9 bases sitting between them. This CDR3 has 13 amino acids. The germline V gene has CDR1 MNHEY and CDR2 SVGAGI. The CDR3 loop reads CASSLRVTGELFF. For the CDR3, the DNA is TGTGCCAGCAGTCTCAGGGTAACCGGGGAGCTGTTTTTT.

The J gene is TRBJ2-3, the V gene TRBV7-9; TRBD1 aligns across 7 bases. Trimming cost V 5 bases and J 2 bases; bases outside gene matches: 7. This CDR3 is 15 amino acids long. The germline V gene encodes CDR1 SEHNR and CDR2 FQNEAQ (reference sequence). CDR3 region: CASSLRQGNTDTQYF. The CDR3 DNA reads TGTGCCAGCAGCCTCCGACAGGGAAACACAGATACGCAGTATTTT.

The chain has TRBV19 and TRBJ2-1, with 7 bases fitting TRBD1. The CDR3 has 12 amino acids. Trimming took 8 bases from V and 8 from J; bases not matched to a gene: 6. Per germline, CDR1 LNHDA and CDR2 SQIVND (reference sequence). The CDR3 is CASHDRVDEQFF. CDR3 in DNA: TGTGCCAGTCACGACAGGGTCGATGAGCAGTTCTTC.